This T cell receptor beta chain was identified in a study of cytomegalovirus exposure and HLA in healthy donors (dated by TCRdb to between 2016 and 2019). Study-level background: An earlier analysis of approximately 640 of the donors reported about 290 Gb of sequence data and 100 million to 140 million unique TCR beta sequences from about 179 million T cells. Roughly 300 gigabases of sequencing data and approximately 92 million unique TCR sequences made up an early release that covered under 750 HLA-typed donors. Of the roughly 400 genotyped donors, around 81% fell in the genetic ancestry cluster associated with self-reported Caucasian donors. The study was designed to test whether signatures of past pathogen exposure could be identified by cataloging public T cell receptors. The study used immunosequencing to profile the T cell repertoires of approximately 650 subjects and linked those repertoires to cytomegalovirus serostatus. Besides the first cohort of around 700 subjects, a separate validation cohort made up of about 120 different subjects was used. To predict cytomegalovirus infection status, the study combined high-throughput TCR immunosequencing, statistical association of individual TCRs with disease status, and machine learning. In a later analysis, previously published TCR beta repertoires from 600 to 850 donors were re-analyzed and high-resolution HLA genotyping was added so that TCR occurrence patterns could be studied. Rather than drawing on any new phenotypic data, the later analysis identified candidate immune exposures from TCR beta sequences and the way those sequences occurred across donors. To decide whether each TCR beta V gene segment behaved as functional or pseudogenic, an earlier analysis of some 600 of the donors relied on high-throughput TCR beta sequencing. Donor age, sex, ethnicity and CMV serostatus were compiled together with the repertoire data. In a later genetic analysis, genome-wide SNP genotypes for about three fifths of the roughly 670 donors were used, and that subset was treated as a discovery cohort. All discovery cohort repertoires had been generated on a single sequencing platform. HLA typing covered class I and class II loci at four-digit resolution. The number of donors typed differed by locus, with roughly 620-640 for A, B, C, DRB1 and DQB1, around 500 for DQA1, 600 to 610 for DPA1, and 450 to 480 for DPB1. Several DR-DQ haplotypes were handled as single units for association and clustering because linkage in the cohort was strong. Among around 400 genotyped donors of the cohort, an average of roughly 230,000 unique TCR beta nucleotide sequences was sequenced per donor, of which 15% to 20% were non-productive.

The cohort comprised 666 healthy bone marrow donors. All cohort members were sampled while nominally healthy, although unrecorded immune exposures were likely present. The donor tested CMV seronegative, placing the donor among the 350 or so seronegative members of the cohort. A peripheral blood sample was collected from each donor, and TCR beta sequencing was performed on peripheral blood mononuclear cells. The Qiagen DNeasy Blood Extraction Kit was used to extract genomic DNA from the blood cell samples. The library was generated by the immunoSEQ multiplex PCR assay. The multiplex PCR relied on a mix of 60 forward primers for TCR Vbeta segments and 13 reverse primers for TCR Jbeta segments. The CDR3 region of rearranged TCR beta genes was amplified from genomic DNA with a multiplex PCR assay. The Illumina HiSeq System was used to sequence the amplified TCR beta libraries as 87-base-pair reads. Processing in the source paper ran as follows. A later analysis tallied 70 million to 100 million unique TCR beta chains across the 700 or so repertoires, and some 12 million of those chains were shared by two or more donors. Raw reads were error-corrected and collapsed into unique sequences with a nearest-neighbor algorithm that merged closely related sequences to remove PCR and sequencing errors. CDR3 sequences were aligned to IMGT reference sequences to assign V, D and J gene segments. Each retained sequence needed at least a six-nucleotide match to both a V gene segment and a J gene segment. Rearrangements were called productive when the CDR3 lacked stop codons and stayed in frame with V and J; all others were non-productive. CDR3 was defined by IMGT convention, running from the second conserved V-encoded cysteine to the conserved J-encoded phenylalanine. The earlier analysis of about 570 of the donors excluded any sequence lacking an unambiguous match to a single V gene segment. An earlier analysis of roughly 590 of the donors called V segments functional above 56.7% productive rearrangements and segregating when the between-donor standard deviation exceeded 5%. To diagnose cytomegalovirus status from the catalog of TCR beta chain sequences, a statistical classification framework was built. In a later analysis, V and J genes were assigned by comparing TCR nucleotide sequences against IMGT/GENE-DB human TR gene sequences. A later analysis assigned CDR3 sequences and most-parsimonious VDJ recombination scenarios with the TCRdist pipeline. In a later analysis, every TCR beta chain was defined by the combination of its CDR3 amino acid sequence and its V-gene family, and reads without a unique V-gene family were dropped. As a way to deal with suspected cross-contamination and a sequencing artifact, a later analysis dropped under 600 nucleotide sequences that were highly shared and had low generation probability. In a later analysis, a clonal expansion index for each public chain was calculated from normalized within-repertoire ranks of inferred template counts. In a later analysis, generation probabilities were computed using a VDJ recombination model fitted to out-of-frame rearrangements, and the results were checked against IGoR. In a later analysis, TCR-TCR, TCR-HLA and TCR-CMV co-occurrence was scored with hypergeometric tests, and a repertoire-size bias correction was applied to TCR pairs. A later analysis estimated false discovery rates by permuting HLA or CMV assignments 20 times. In a later analysis, co-occurring TCRs were grouped with DBSCAN, and TCRdist sequence similarity was added when clustering was performed within HLA-allele-positive subsets. Repertoires with fewer than 30,000 or more than 120,000 public chains were left out of co-occurrence clustering, as were five repertoires with anomalous nucleotide sharing. Here the immuneACCESS table is served through TCRdb, limited to in-frame sequences with V and J called. Missing clones are a known gap in these copies; in checked studies unresolved V genes cover under half, and the rest lacks a known reason. The D gene and trimming were derived from the DNA, and the V and J assignments and clone size from that table. A total of 150,000 to 200,000 clones appear in this sample, 80% of them only once. The biggest ten clones account for around 5.7% of the sample.

Remarks on this clone: Its antigen target is currently unknown. Base-call qualities are not available, and no considerably larger clone is one nucleotide away.

General study outcomes and caveats: A total of 150 to 200 TCR beta chains were listed by the study as associated with cytomegalovirus. A later analysis found that TCR association rates varied across HLA loci, with DRB1 alleles showing the most associated TCRs and HLA-C alleles the fewest. Because counts were too low, 15 to 20 rarely observed V segments, including chromosome 9 orphons, were left out of the earlier analysis of about 500 of the donors. According to a later analysis, parvovirus B19, influenza, CMV and Epstein-Barr virus appeared linked to several top co-occurrence clusters. Most CMV-associated TCR beta chains appeared to be HLA-restricted in a later analysis, and the HLA associations seemed to be driven largely by CMV exposure. HLA typing was unavailable for some donors at each locus, so association tests used only the typed subset. Correlated functional status among segregating V segments might reflect linkage disequilibrium, but an unknown experimental factor could not be ruled out. Compared with equally common non-associated chains, HLA-associated TCR beta chains in a later analysis were more clonally expanded and had lower generation probabilities. A further reported finding was that TCR beta sequences accurately predicted the HLA-A and HLA-B alleles for most subjects in the first cohort. Strong co-occurrence of HLA alleles, especially DR and DQ, made assigning TCR associations to individual alleles difficult. In vitro tests confirmed that three of the cytomegalovirus-associated TCR beta chains recognize cytomegalovirus antigens. In a later genetic analysis, a missense DCLRE1C variant was associated with V-gene and J-gene trimming of TCR beta chains, and the association was replicated in an independent cohort. The authors suggested that the approach could potentially be extended to other disease states and immunological phenotypes. This cohort had only TCR beta chains sequenced, and the lack of alpha or paired-chain data limited which features could be detected. CMV serostatus was the only immune exposure information available for the cohort. At a false discovery rate of 0.05, a later analysis linked approximately 18,000 TCR beta sequences to specific HLA alleles. A later genetic analysis reported fewer N-insertions in productive TCRs among donors in an Asian-associated ancestry cluster than the 666-donor mean. An earlier analysis of approximately 600 of the donors showed that most TCR beta V segments appeared in productive rearrangements either about 87% or about 30% of the time, which broadly matched IMGT annotations. Most TCR sequences were observed very rarely across donors, whereas some public TCRs were present in many individuals. A cluster of highly shared sequence variants was judged likely to be a technical artifact of the sequencing pipeline. The classifier was reported to diagnose cytomegalovirus status with high specificity and sensitivity in both the original cohort and the validation cohort. Presence/absence analyses assumed roughly uniform sequencing depth across donors, an assumption that may not hold.

Specimen: PBMCs. The TCR comes from a man aged 40-49 years in good health and CMV-seronegative.

In nucleotides, the sequence is TGTGCTAGTGGCACTCTTTCGGAAGAGACCCAGTACTTC. The resulting protein is CASGTLSEETQYF. The chain couples TRBV12-5 to TRBJ2-5, with the D gene call left open. Trimming removed 6 bases from V and 3 bases from J, leaving 11 bases between the germline ends. The CDR3 runs 13 residues from the cysteine to the phenylalanine. Only the CDR3 portion is preserved as DNA: 39 bases, with reading frame beginning at the first base. From a lookup of the germline V gene, CDR1 and CDR2 are LGHNT and FRNRAP. With the portions outside the CDR3 filled from the reference TRBV12-5 and TRBJ2-5 genes, the complete variable region becomes DARVTQTPRHKVTEMGQEVTMRCQPILGHNTVFWYRQTMMQGLELLAYFRNRAPLDDSGMPKDRFSAEMPDATLATLKIQPSEPRDSAVYFCASGTLSEETQYFGPGTRLLVL.